This T cell receptor (beta chain) comes out of a study of T cell repertoires in cytomegalovirus infection. Study as a whole: In public TCR beta signatures, there were indications of both CMV infection and matching HLA type. General observations from the study: Dominant in the ex vivo response were TCR beta clonotypes restricted by HLA-C and specific for CMV. Cumulative public TCR beta family frequency identified carriers of CMV plus the relevant HLA.

This clonotype has ten or more counts. Its antigen remains unidentified. TCRdb redid the calling of the reads with MiXCR, one entry per CDR3 protein. The table shows under 250,000 distinct CDR3 sequences, with approximately 13% occurring only once. Germline CDR1 and CDR2: SGHRS and YFSETQ. The CDR3 is made up of 13 amino acids. V shed 1 base and J shed 4 bases, with 8 bases lying between them. Specimen: PBMCs. This TCR derives from a human donor in good health (CMV status not recorded). Some clones in this sample may be carry-over from other donors' samples. The genes are TRBV5-1 and TRBJ1-1; the D is unclear. CDR3 sequence reads: CASSLNGPTEAFF. The CDR3 DNA reads as TGCGCCAGCAGCTTGAACGGGCCCACTGAAGCTTTCTTT.